This passage covers 23 T cell receptor beta chains from one sample sequenced in a study of T cells after yellow fever vaccination. MiXCR was run by TCRdb on the 5' RACE reads, yielding one entry per CDR3 protein. Found here are roughly 500,000 distinct CDR3 sequences, 15% to 20% of them singletons; the top ten hold roughly an eighth. This material consisted of PBMCs, taken 15 days after the yellow fever booster vaccination. Receptors were obtained from a man aged 25 to 40 who received the YFV17D yellow fever vaccine.

This clonotype has a handful of counts. The chain uses TRBV7-3 and TRBJ2-5; the D gene could be TRBD1 or TRBD2 (5 bases each). Looked up from germline, CDR1 is SGHTA and CDR2 is FQGTGA. The germline V and J ends were trimmed by 6 bases and 6 bases, with 17 bases remaining between them. The CDR3 contains 14 residues. The chain's CDR3 is CASSAGAKTKTQYF. DNA for the CDR3: TGTGCCAGCAGTGCCGGGGCCAAAACGAAGACCCAGTACTTC.

The V call is TRBV6-1, the J call TRBJ2-7, with a possible D match to TRBD2 (6 bases). V dropped 3 bases and J dropped 3 bases, with 12 bases sitting between them. In germline, CDR1 is MNHNS, CDR2 SASEGT. The CDR3 is made up of 14 amino acids. The CDR3 region has the DNA TGTGCCAGCAGTGACAGGGACGGGGGCTACGAGCAGTACTTC. Amino acid sequence: CASSDRDGGYEQYF.

This clonotype was detected ten times or more. The chain combines TRBV29-1 with TRBJ2-2; TRBD1 might be the D (5 bases). In germline, CDR1 is SQVTM, CDR2 ANQGSEA. V lost 4 bases to trimming and J lost 3 bases, with 15 bases between them. The CDR3 contains 15 residues. The DNA of the CDR3 is TGCAGCGTTGCACCTCTTGACAGCCACACCGGGGAGCTGTTTTTT. Its translation is CSVAPLDSHTGELFF.

This clonotype has just a few counts. V usage is TRBV28 and J usage is TRBJ2-7; D is ambiguous. The CDR3 consists of 15 residues. CDR1 and CDR2 (germline): MDHEN, SYDVKM. The V gene lost 3 bases and the J gene lost 3 bases, with 15 bases spanning the gap. The DNA of the CDR3 is TGTGCCAGCAGTTTTTTAGGCAGCCGGAACTACGAGCAGTACTTC. This gives the protein CASSFLGSRNYEQYF.

The rearrangement links TRBV7-9 to TRBJ2-4; possible D gene TRBD2, 6 bases. The length of the CDR3 is 13 residues. V was pared by 5 bases and J by 6 bases, with 11 bases between. The germline gives CDR1 SEHNR, CDR2 FQNEAQ (reference sequence). CDR3 loop: CASSEDYTNIQYF. The CDR3 DNA reads as TGTGCCAGCAGCGAGGACTATACAAACATTCAGTACTTC.

This clonotype was detected a few times. V gene TRBV7-8 combines with J gene TRBJ2-7, with TRBD1 identical over 10 bases. V dropped 2 bases and J dropped 7; count of bases not matched to a gene: 8. This CDR3 has 15 amino acids. Germline CDR1 reads SGHVS; CDR2 reads FQNEAQ. The CDR3 spells CASSLIGQGVSEQYF. The CDR3, as DNA: TGTGCCAGCAGCTTAATAGGACAGGGGGTGAGTGAGCAGTACTTC.

Only a few counts were recorded for this clonotype. V usage is TRBV20-1 and J usage is TRBJ2-7, with TRBD1 matching over 7 bases. Trimming cost V 6 bases and J 4 bases; bases outside gene matches: 9. CDR1 is DFQATT, CDR2 SNEGSKA, per germline (reference sequence). This CDR3 contains 13 residues. Here the CDR3 DNA reads TGCAGTGCGAGCGGCAGGGGGAGATACGAGCAGTACTTC. Its protein product is CSASGRGRYEQYF.

This clonotype appeared a few times. V is TRBV5-1 and J is TRBJ2-5; tentatively, D is TRBD2 (6 bases). V dropped 6 bases and J dropped 5 bases, with 23 bases sitting between them. The germline V gene has CDR1 SGHRS and CDR2 YFSETQ. This CDR3 is 16 amino acids long. The CDR3 here is CASTITPWDSRETQYF. The CDR3 DNA reads TGCGCCAGCACCATTACTCCCTGGGACTCCCGGGAGACCCAGTACTTC.

This sequence joins TRBV3-1 and TRBJ2-7; D may match TRBD1 or TRBD2 (5 bases each). CDR3 length: 11 amino acids. Trimming left V 6 bases short and J 5 bases short, with 8 bases between. Per the germline V gene, CDR1 is LGHDT and CDR2 is YNNKEL (reference sequence). Written as DNA, the CDR3 is TGTGCCAGCAGTGGGACCAACGAGCAGTACTTC. Translated: CASSGTNEQYF.

The J gene is TRBJ2-5, the V gene TRBV7-2; 10 bases are shared with TRBD2. Germline trimming cut 4 bases from V and 5 bases from J; bases unmatched to any gene: 7. Germline assignment: CDR1 SGHTA and CDR2 FQGNSA. The CDR3 runs 15 residues. The CDR3 region is CASSSLAGVGETQYF. The CDR3, as DNA: TGTGCCAGCAGCTCCCTAGCGGGAGTGGGCGAGACCCAGTACTTC.

This clonotype was seen a few times. The rearrangement joins TRBV6-1 to TRBJ2-1; 8 bases fit TRBD1. J gave up 5 bases and V 8 bases, and 5 bases lay outside the gene matches. In germline, CDR1 is MNHNS, CDR2 SASEGT. The CDR3 length is 13 residues. The CDR3 spells CASDRGWNNEQFF. The CDR3 coding sequence is TGTGCCAGCGACAGGGGATGGAACAATGAGCAGTTCTTC.

Only a few counts were recorded for this clonotype. This chain links TRBV20-1 with TRBJ2-7; 10 bases are a match to TRBD1. Germline CDR1 DFQATT, CDR2 SNEGSKA (reference sequence). Losses at the gene ends were 0 bases for V and 3 bases for J; bases not matched to a gene: 8. The CDR3 is 16 amino acids. The CDR3 spells CSARDLTGQGYYEQYF. CDR3 bases: TGCAGTGCTAGAGATCTAACGGGACAGGGGTACTACGAGCAGTACTTC.

This clonotype was observed a handful of times. This chain uses TRBV5-1 with TRBJ2-7, with 11 nucleotides matching TRBD2. CDR1 is SGHRS, CDR2 YFSETQ, per germline. The CDR3 runs to 15 residues. The J segment lost 3 bases and the V segment lost 4 bases, leaving 6 bases of the junction unmatched. The CDR3 coding sequence is TGCGCCAGCAGCCTAACTAGCGGGGGAGGCTACGAGCAGTACTTC. It codes for CASSLTSGGGYEQYF.

The V and J genes are TRBV5-1 and TRBJ2-7, with D perhaps TRBD1 (6 bases). Trimming removed 4 bases at V and 1 base at J, with 12 bases between. The length of the CDR3 is 14 residues. CDR1 SGHRS and CDR2 YFSETQ come from the germline V gene. CDR3 nucleotide sequence: TGCGCCAGCAGCGACATACAGGGTTCCTACGAGCAGTACTTC. As protein: CASSDIQGSYEQYF. Complete variable domain (other parts from reference TRBV5-1 and TRBJ2-7): KAGVTQTPRYLIKTRGQQVTLSCSPISGHRSVSWYQQTPGQGLQFLFEYFSETQRNKGNFPGRFSGRQFSNSRSEMNVSTLELGDSALYLCASSDIQGSYEQYFGPGTRLTVT.

The sample holds a few counts of this clonotype. This chain joins TRBV19 and TRBJ2-7; D is ambiguous. Germline values: CDR1 LNHDA, CDR2 SQIVND (reference sequence). Trimming cost V 3 bases and J 1 base, with 7 bases left between them. The CDR3 totals 13 residues. The CDR3 loop is CASSIGQSYEQYF. In DNA, the CDR3 is TGTGCCAGTAGTATCGGGCAGTCCTACGAGCAGTACTTC.

This clonotype was counted a few times. This chain links TRBV15 with TRBJ2-1, with D possibly matching TRBD2 (5 bases). The germline CDR1 and CDR2 sequences are LNHNV and YYDKDF (reference sequence). This CDR3 region has 15 residues. The germline V and J ends were trimmed by 1 base and 7 bases, with 14 bases remaining between them. Written as DNA, the CDR3 is TGTGCCACCAGCAGAGTAGGTGCAGGAGGTAATGAGCAGTTCTTC. Its translation is CATSRVGAGGNEQFF.

This clonotype occurred a few times. This chain connects TRBV15 to TRBJ2-1; no clear D. The V gene's germline CDR1 is LNHNV and CDR2 YYDKDF (reference sequence). Trimming cost V 0 bases and J 5 bases, with 11 bases left between them. CDR3 length: 15 amino acids. The CDR3 region is CATSRDRVTNNEQFF. For the CDR3, the DNA is TGTGCCACCAGCAGAGATCGGGTGACGAACAATGAGCAGTTCTTC.

V gene TRBV18 combines with J gene TRBJ2-3, with D possibly matching TRBD1 (6 bases). In germline, CDR1 is KGHSH, CDR2 LQKENI. The CDR3 covers 16 residues. V shed 3 bases and J shed 0 bases, with 13 bases lying between them. CDR3 protein: CASSPARQASTDTQYF. The DNA of the CDR3 is TGTGCCAGCTCACCTGCCCGACAGGCTAGCACAGATACGCAGTATTTT. The variable domain in full, with the rest retrieved from reference TRBV18 and TRBJ2-3, is NAGVMQNPRHLVRRRGQEARLRCSPMKGHSHVYWYRQLPEEGLKFMVYLQKENIIDESGMPKERFSAEFPKEGPSILRIQQVVRGDSAAYFCASSPARQASTDTQYFGPGTRLTVL.

J is TRBJ2-1 and V is TRBV6-6; D remains unclear. Trimming shortened V by 5 bases and J by 7 bases, and 9 bases separated the two germline ends. CDR3 size: 12 residues. Germline lookup yields CDR1 MNHNY and CDR2 SVGAGI (reference sequence). The DNA for the CDR3 is TGTGCCAGCAGTGGGCCTAGAAATGAGCAGTTCTTC. Translation: CASSGPRNEQFF.

This clonotype has a single count. This chain joins TRBV12-3 or TRBV12-4 and TRBJ2-7; 7 positions match TRBD1. The CDR3 loop spans 14 amino acids. V shed 6 bases and J 7 bases; nucleotides not matched to a gene: 12. The CDR3 coding sequence is TGTGCCAGCAGCCCCGGGACAGCAGGCTTAGAGCAGTACTTC. Translated, it gives CASSPGTAGLEQYF.

The gene calls are TRBV29-1 and TRBJ2-7; possibly TRBD1 for D (6 bases). The CDR3 is 11 residues long. Deletions cut 6 bases from V and 4 bases from J, with 10 bases between. From germline, CDR1 is SQVTM and CDR2 ANQGSEA. The CDR3 DNA follows: TGCAGCGTAGTAACAGGGTACGAGCAGTACTTC. It is translated as CSVVTGYEQYF.

The sample holds a few counts of this clonotype. The CDR3 DNA is TGTGCCAGTAGTCCCCACTCCGGACAGGGGAGGGCCTACGAGCAGTACTTC. Protein product: CASSPHSGQGRAYEQYF. This chain connects TRBV19 to TRBJ2-7, with 9 positions matching TRBD1. Germline V gene sequence: CDR1 LNHDA, CDR2 SQIVND (reference sequence). This CDR3 is built from 17 residues. V was pared by 5 bases and J by 2 bases, with 13 bases of the junction left unmatched.

The CDR3 region has the DNA TGTGCCAGCAGCCTTATGGCAGATACGCAGTATTTT. Its protein is CASSLMADTQYF. The gene calls are TRBV7-6 and TRBJ2-3; no reliable D call. Germline V gene sequence: CDR1 SGHVS, CDR2 FNYEAQ. The CDR3 is 12 amino acids. V lost 5 bases and J 4 bases, leaving 7 bases between the germline ends. Filled out from reference TRBV7-6 and TRBJ2-3, the complete variable domain reads GAGVSQSPRYKVTKRGQDVALRCDPISGHVSLYWYRQALGQGPEFLTYFNYEAQQDKSGLPNDRFSAERPEGSISTLTIQRTEQRDSAMYRCASSLMADTQYFGPGTRLTVL.